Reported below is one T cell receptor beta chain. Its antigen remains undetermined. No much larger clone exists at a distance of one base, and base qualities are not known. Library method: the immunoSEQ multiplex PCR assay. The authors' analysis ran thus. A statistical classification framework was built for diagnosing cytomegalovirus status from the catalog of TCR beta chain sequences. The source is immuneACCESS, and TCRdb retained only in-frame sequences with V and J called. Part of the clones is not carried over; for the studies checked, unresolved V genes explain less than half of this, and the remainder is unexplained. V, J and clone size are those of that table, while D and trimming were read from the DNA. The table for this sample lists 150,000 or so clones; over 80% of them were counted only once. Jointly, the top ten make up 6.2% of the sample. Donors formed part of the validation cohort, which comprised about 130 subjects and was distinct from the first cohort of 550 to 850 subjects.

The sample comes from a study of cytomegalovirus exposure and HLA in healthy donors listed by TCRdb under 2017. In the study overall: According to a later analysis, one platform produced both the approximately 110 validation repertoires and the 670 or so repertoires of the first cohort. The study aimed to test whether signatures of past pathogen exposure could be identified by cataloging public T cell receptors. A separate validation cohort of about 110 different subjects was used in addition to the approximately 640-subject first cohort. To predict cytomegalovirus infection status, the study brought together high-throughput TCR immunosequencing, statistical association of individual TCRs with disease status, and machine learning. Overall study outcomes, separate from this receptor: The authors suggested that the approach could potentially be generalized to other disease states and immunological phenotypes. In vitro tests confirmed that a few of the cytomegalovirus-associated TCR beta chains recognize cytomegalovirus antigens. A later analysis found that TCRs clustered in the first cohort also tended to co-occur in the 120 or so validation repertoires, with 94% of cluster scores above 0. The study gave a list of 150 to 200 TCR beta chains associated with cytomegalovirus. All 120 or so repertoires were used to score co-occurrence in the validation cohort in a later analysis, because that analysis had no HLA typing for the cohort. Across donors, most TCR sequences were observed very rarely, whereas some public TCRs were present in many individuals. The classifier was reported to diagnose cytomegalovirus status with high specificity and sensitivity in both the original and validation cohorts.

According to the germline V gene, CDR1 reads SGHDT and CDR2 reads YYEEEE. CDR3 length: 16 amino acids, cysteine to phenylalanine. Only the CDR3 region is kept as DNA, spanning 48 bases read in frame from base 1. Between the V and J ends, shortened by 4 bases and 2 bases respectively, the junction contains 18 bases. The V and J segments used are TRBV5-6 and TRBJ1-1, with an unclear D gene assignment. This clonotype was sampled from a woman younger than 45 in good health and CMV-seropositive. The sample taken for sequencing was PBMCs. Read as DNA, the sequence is TGTGCCAGCAGCGAGACGGACGGGGTGCCCAACACTGAAGCTTTCTTT. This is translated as CASSETDGVPNTEAFF.